The source of this T cell receptor beta chain is a study of beta chain features in type 1 diabetes (dated by TCRdb to 2016 to 2019). In the study overall: Mean age, gender distribution, total cell number and subset yield did not differ between patients and healthy donors. A total of some 110 million sorted cells were examined across all samples, and a strong correlation was observed between cell number per subset and RNA yield. In the study, TCRB repertoires of sorted circulating CD4+ T cell subsets from recently diagnosed type 1 diabetes patients were compared with those of matched healthy donors. Regulatory and stem cell-like memory subsets were isolated from only 8 patients and 8 healthy donors, whereas naive and central memory subsets came from all 30 or so donors. The paper's findings and limits, for the study overall: Fewer insertions and more nucleotide deletions at VDJ recombination sites were observed in patients with type 1 diabetes, implying thymic rearrangement abnormalities. Naive, central memory and regulatory TCRB repertoires appeared to be more similar among patients than among healthy donors. Because the HLA sub-analyses included only small numbers of individuals, any influence of HLA type on TCRB rearrangement was left unresolved. PCR may preferentially amplify shorter templates, but because patient and control samples were amplified and corrected together, any resulting skew would affect both groups equally. A moderate but significant shortening of TCRB CDR3 length was observed in type 1 diabetes patients in all four CD4+ subsets. Because cDNA was sequenced instead of genomic DNA, activated cells with high expression could be over-represented, although the groups did not differ in activation or CD3 levels.

The High Capacity cDNA Reverse Transcription Kit was used to reverse transcribe all of the isolated RNA, meaning that expressed TCRB transcripts were what got sequenced. Deep immunoSEQ sequencing was applied to naive, central memory and regulatory T cell samples, giving an average of around 4 million total reads per sample. Sorted cells were lysed in RLT buffer, and RNA was extracted using DNase-treated RNeasy Micro or Mini kits according to cell number. To prevent cross-contamination, each cell subset was processed individually, whereas patient and healthy donor samples were processed jointly. The immunoSEQ multiplex PCR was used to amplify TCRB sequences from cDNA, yielding 87-bp fragments that span the CDR3 region. Amplicons were sequenced on the Illumina HiSeq platform. From the authors' description of their analysis: Synthetic template baselines were used to correct PCR bias computationally, reads within Hamming distance 2 were collapsed, and singletons that could not be merged were discarded. By aligning reads against IMGT, V, D and J genes, CDR3 length, and insertions or deletions at six rearrangement sites were assigned. Within each subset, clonotype counts were normalized to sorted cell number, after which true diversity and Gini coefficients were computed with the tcR R package. The overlap coefficient, calculated on TCRB nucleotide sequences, was used to quantify repertoire sharing. Out-of-frame TCRB sequences from naive cells were analyzed as a proxy for the pre-selection repertoire. The table comes from immuneACCESS by way of TCRdb, which keeps in-frame sequences with V and J called. Part of the clones is missing from these tables; in studies checked, under half for an unresolved V gene and the rest for unknown reasons. V, J and clone size are those of that table, while D and trimming were read from the DNA. The sample yields 900,000 or so clones; 15% to 20% were counted once. The ten largest clones take up 0.023% of the sample.

There are a few counts of this clone. There is no known antigen for this receptor. Per-base quality was not reported, and no clone a single base away is much larger than it. V is trimmed back by 7 bases and J by 6 bases, and the junction contains 2 bases that no gene match accounts for. From its cysteine to its phenylalanine, the CDR3 spans 13 amino acids. The kept DNA is CDR3 alone, 39 bases in frame from the first base. From a lookup of the germline V gene (reference sequence), CDR1 and CDR2 are MNHEY and SMNVEV. From each donor, a single peripheral blood sample of 100 to 150 mL on average was drawn into heparinised tubes. Using a panel that included CD45RO, CCR7, CD25, CD127, CD95 and CD27, naive, central memory, regulatory and stem cell-like memory CD4+ T cells were sorted on a BD FACSAria II. Every sorted population had a purity above 95%. Right away, PBMCs were isolated by Lymphoprep density gradient centrifugation and were stained directly, with no culture step. Samples were stained and sorted in pairs, with one healthy donor and one patient per experiment, so that batch effects were minimized.

Sequences were obtained from naive CD4+ T cells from blood. The sample's cell subset or site label, in plain terms: true naive CD4+ T cells. This chain is built from TRBV27 and TRBJ2-1, with TRBD1 matching 11 junction bases. This TCR derives from a woman in her late teens or twenties in good health. CDR3 region: CASIGQGANEQFF. The nucleotide sequence reads as follows: TGTGCCAGCATAGGACAGGGGGCCAATGAGCAGTTCTTC.